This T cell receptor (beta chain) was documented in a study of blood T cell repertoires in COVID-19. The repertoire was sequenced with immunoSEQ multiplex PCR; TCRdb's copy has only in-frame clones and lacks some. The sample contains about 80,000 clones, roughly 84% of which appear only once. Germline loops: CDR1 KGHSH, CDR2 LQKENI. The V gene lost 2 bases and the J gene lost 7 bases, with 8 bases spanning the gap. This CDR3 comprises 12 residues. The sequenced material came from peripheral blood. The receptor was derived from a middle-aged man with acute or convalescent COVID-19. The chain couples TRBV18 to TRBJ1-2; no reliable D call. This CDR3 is CASSPEVGGYTF. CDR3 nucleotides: TGTGCCAGCTCACCAGAGGTCGGTGGCTACACCTTC.